The present T cell receptor beta chain was sequenced within a study of control samples from healthy donors and cancer patients. Clones were read by immunoSEQ multiplex PCR, and TCRdb kept only the in-frame ones, dropping some. The table lists about 34,000 clones, approximately 86% of them singletons. Trimming left V 0 bases short and J 4 bases short, with 5 bases between. CDR1 and CDR2 from the germline V gene are SGHNT and YENEEA. There are 13 residues in the CDR3. The sequenced sample was PBMCs. This sequence joins TRBV11-3 and TRBJ2-3; D gene unclear. The receptor was derived from a woman aged 40 to 50 with lung cancer. The CDR3 DNA is TGTGCCAGCAGCTTAGATCGAGCAGATACGCAGTATTTT. Translating gives CASSLDRADTQYF.